A single sample is the source of the 25 T cell receptor beta chains below, sequenced in a study of cytotoxic CD8 clonotypes in ibrutinib-treated CLL. Sequencing was performed with immunoSEQ multiplex PCR; in TCRdb, only in-frame clones are kept and a portion is missing. The sample shows 150,000 or so clones, over 65% of them seen only once. The sample in question was PBMCs, obtained after 12 months of ibrutinib treatment. The receptors here all came from a human donor with chronic lymphocytic leukemia.

This clone was counted a few times. The rearrangement uses TRBV27 and TRBJ1-1, with unresolved D. Germline V gene data show CDR1 as MNHEY and CDR2 as SMNVEV (reference sequence). The CDR3 spans 11 residues. V lost 8 bases, J lost 0 bases, and 4 bases lay in between. As DNA, the CDR3 is TGTGCCAGCCAGCTGAACACTGAAGCTTTCTTT. It translates to CASQLNTEAFF.

This clone was seen ten or more times. J is TRBJ2-3 and V is TRBV5-1; D ambiguous. Germline V gene data show CDR1 as SGHRS and CDR2 as YFSETQ. Trimming took off 0 bases at V and 4 bases at J, with 6 bases between the two ends. The CDR3 length is 13 residues. In nucleotides, the CDR3 is TGCGCCAGCAGCTTGGAAATGGCAGATACGCAGTATTTT. This gives the protein CASSLEMADTQYF.

The chain joins TRBV6-1 to TRBJ1-2, with unresolved D. The V end was cut by 2 bases, the J end by 5 bases, with 15 bases between. The CDR3 is 15 residues long. Germline V lookup: CDR1 MNHNS, CDR2 SASEGT. This CDR3 reads CASSENAVRLYGYTF. CDR3 nucleotides: TGTGCCAGCAGTGAAAACGCCGTCCGATTATATGGCTACACCTTC.

The rearrangement links TRBV28 to TRBJ1-2; D is unclear. The length of the CDR3 is 15 residues. Germline V gene lookup returns CDR1 MDHEN and CDR2 SYDVKM. V lost 2 bases and J lost 2, with 12 bases in between. The CDR3 coding sequence is TGTGCCAGCAGTTTAGGGTTCGGACGGAACTATGGCTACACCTTC. Translating it yields CASSLGFGRNYGYTF.

CDR3 loop: CASSLPGQGAKGNTIYF. In DNA form, the CDR3 reads TGTGCCAGCTCATTACCGGGACAGGGGGCAAAAGGAAACACCATATATTTT. The chain has TRBV18 and TRBJ1-3, with TRBD1 matching over 12 bases. Unmatched junction bases numbered 9, after V lost 5 bases and J lost 4 bases. CDR1 and CDR2 (germline): KGHSH, LQKENI. The length of the CDR3 is 17 residues. The full variable domain, its missing parts supplied by reference TRBV18 and TRBJ1-3, is NAGVMQNPRHLVRRRGQEARLRCSPMKGHSHVYWYRQLPEEGLKFMVYLQKENIIDESGMPKERFSAEFPKEGPSILRIQQVVRGDSAAYFCASSLPGQGAKGNTIYFGEGSWLTVV.

This chain links TRBV7-2 with TRBJ2-7; 7 bases are shared with TRBD2. The CDR3 length is 15 residues. Germline assignment: CDR1 SGHTA and CDR2 FQGNSA. J lost 1 base, V lost 3 bases, and 6 bases had no gene match. CDR3 sequence reads: CASSLSAGLSYEQYF. For the CDR3, the DNA is TGTGCCAGCAGCTTGTCAGCGGGGTTATCCTACGAGCAGTACTTC.

The CDR3 DNA sequence: TGTGCCAGCACCCCCGTGGTCCCGAACACTGAAGCTTTCTTT. It translates to CASTPVVPNTEAFF. The chain joins TRBV6-1 to TRBJ1-1, with D unclear. CDR3 length: 14 residues. Germline V gene sequence: CDR1 MNHNS, CDR2 SASEGT. Trimming removed 7 bases at V and 1 base at J, with 13 bases between.

The chain is built from TRBV18 and TRBJ1-1; possible D gene TRBD1, 6 bases. CDR3 length equals 14 residues. Germline loops: CDR1 KGHSH, CDR2 LQKENI. Trimming pared 1 base from V and 1 base from J, leaving 7 bases between. The CDR3 DNA reads as TGTGCCAGCTCACCACGACAGGAGAACACTGAAGCTTTCTTT. Its protein is CASSPRQENTEAFF.

The V gene is TRBV6-5, the J gene TRBJ2-3; 8 bases map to TRBD2. CDR3 length: 14 residues. V trimming: 2 bases; J trimming: 13 bases; junction bases outside the gene matches: 11. Per germline, CDR1 MNHEY and CDR2 SVGAGI. The CDR3 is CASSYTRTSGPEYF. CDR3 sequence (DNA): TGTGCCAGCAGTTACACGCGAACTAGCGGTCCGGAGTATTTT.

The chain combines TRBV4-1 with TRBJ2-1; TRBD2 agrees at 8 bases. CDR1 MGHRA and CDR2 YSYEKL come from the germline V gene. V shed 4 bases and J 5 bases; nucleotides not matched to a gene: 16. CDR3 size: 18 residues. This CDR3 reads CASSPRALVAGGNNEQFF. CDR3 DNA sequence: TGCGCCAGCAGCCCGAGGGCCTTGGTGGCGGGGGGCAACAATGAGCAGTTCTTC.

The chain is built from TRBV19 and TRBJ1-5; a weak D match, TRBD1 (5 bases). With 5 bases removed from V and 0 bases from J, the gap between germline ends came to 14 bases. Germline CDR1 LNHDA, CDR2 SQIVND (reference sequence). The CDR3 has 16 residues. The DNA of the CDR3 is TGTGCCAGTAGTCGGGGCCTCGGTATTAGCAATCAGCCCCAGCATTTT. Protein product: CASSRGLGISNQPQHF.

The gene calls are TRBV29-1 and TRBJ2-2; D may be TRBD1 or TRBD2 (6 bases each). The CDR3 loop spans 14 amino acids. Germline-derived CDR1 and CDR2 are SQVTM and ANQGSEA. Trimming took 4 bases from V and 7 from J, leaving 16 bases between them. The CDR3 region is CSVVKGGPGGELFF. CDR3 coding DNA: TGCAGCGTTGTAAAAGGGGGGCCGGGCGGGGAGCTGTTTTTT.

The chain uses TRBV5-1 and TRBJ2-1, with D tentatively TRBD2 (5 bases). CDR1 SGHRS and CDR2 YFSETQ come from the germline V gene. The V and J ends lost 0 bases and 6 bases respectively, with 10 bases between them. The CDR3 runs 14 residues. CDR3 sequence (DNA): TGCGCCAGCAGCTTGGTTGAGCGGCCCAATGAGCAGTTCTTC. It codes for CASSLVERPNEQFF.

The chain employs TRBV27 and TRBJ2-7, with D perhaps matching TRBD1 or TRBD2 (5 bases each). From germline, CDR1 is MNHEY and CDR2 SMNVEV (reference sequence). The CDR3 has 14 residues. V gave up 1 base and J gave up 5 bases, with 12 bases separating them. Here the CDR3 reads CASSLYAGTDEQYF. CDR3 bases: TGTGCCAGCAGTTTATACGCAGGGACGGACGAGCAGTACTTC.

This clone was observed a handful of times. The chain is built from TRBV7-8 and TRBJ1-2, with 8 positions matching TRBD1. This CDR3 spans 12 amino acids. The germline V gene has CDR1 SGHVS and CDR2 FQNEAQ. V was clipped by 7 bases and J by 14 bases; unmatched bases: 12. The CDR3 loop reads CASTSARDRITF. The DNA for the CDR3 is TGTGCCAGCACCTCCGCACGGGACAGGATAACCTTC.

This clone was seen a few times. The chain carries TRBV29-1 and TRBJ1-5; D is perhaps TRBD1 (6 bases). The CDR3 is made up of 12 amino acids. Looked up from germline, CDR1 is SQVTM and CDR2 is ANQGSEA. Trimming cost V 4 bases and J 8 bases, with 12 bases left between them. The CDR3 loop reads CSVGTAGEPQHF. CDR3 DNA sequence: TGCAGCGTTGGAACGGCAGGGGAGCCCCAGCATTTT.

V is TRBV18 and J is TRBJ1-1; no reliable D call. Germline V gene data show CDR1 as KGHSH and CDR2 as LQKENI. The CDR3 sequence is 17 residues long. V lost 1 base, J lost 1 base, and 16 bases lay in between. CDR3 loop: CASSPRKAPPSNTEAFF. In DNA form, the CDR3 reads TGTGCCAGCTCACCACGAAAAGCCCCGCCGTCGAACACTGAAGCTTTCTTT. Variable domain in full (rest from reference TRBV18 and TRBJ1-1): NAGVMQNPRHLVRRRGQEARLRCSPMKGHSHVYWYRQLPEEGLKFMVYLQKENIIDESGMPKERFSAEFPKEGPSILRIQQVVRGDSAAYFCASSPRKAPPSNTEAFFGQGTRLTVV.

The chain has TRBV6-5 and TRBJ2-7; 7 bases fit TRBD2. The CDR3 is 15 amino acids. The germline V gene encodes CDR1 MNHEY and CDR2 SVGAGI. J was trimmed by 7 bases and V by 6 bases; bases with no gene match: 15. The CDR3 DNA reads TGTGCCAGCAGCTCACTAGGTGCGGGAGTGGGGGAGCAGTACTTC. Its translation: CASSSLGAGVGEQYF.

V and J are TRBV7-2 and TRBJ2-1; a possible D gene is TRBD2 (5 bases). The CDR3 has 13 residues. Trimming removed 5 bases at V and 3 bases at J, with 8 bases between. The germline CDR1 and CDR2 sequences are SGHTA and FQGNSA. DNA of the CDR3: TGTGCCAGCAGCGTCCGGGACTACAATGAGCAGTTCTTC. Encoded protein: CASSVRDYNEQFF.

This chain links TRBV7-9 with TRBJ1-2; a weak D match, TRBD1 (5 bases). Germline CDR1 SEHNR, CDR2 FQNEAQ (reference sequence). The V and J ends lost 5 bases and 7 bases respectively, with 17 bases between them. This CDR3 contains 14 residues. CDR3 bases: TGTGCCAGCAGCCAAGGGGAGGGGAACCGTGGCTACACCTTC. As protein: CASSQGEGNRGYTF.

The table lists this clone with a count of one. The V gene is TRBV6-5, the J gene TRBJ2-1; 14 positions agree with TRBD2. There are 15 residues in the CDR3. The V segment lost 8 bases and the J segment 7 bases; nucleotides outside the gene matches: 7. Looked up from germline, CDR1 is MNHEY and CDR2 is SVGAGI. CDR3 loop: CASRARTSGRNEQFF. In DNA, the CDR3 is TGTGCCAGCCGGGCCCGGACTAGCGGGAGGAATGAGCAGTTCTTC.

This clone was seen a single time. This sequence joins TRBV7-2 and TRBJ2-5; D not resolved. CDR3 length equals 14 residues. The germline V and J ends were trimmed by 4 bases and 5 bases, with 14 bases remaining between them. CDR1 and CDR2 from the germline V gene are SGHTA and FQGNSA. CDR3 sequence: CASSSILYRETQYF. Here the CDR3 DNA reads TGTGCCAGCAGCTCAATACTCTACCGTGAGACCCAGTACTTC.

This chain connects TRBV27 to TRBJ2-7; D may be TRBD2 (6 bases). The germline gives CDR1 MNHEY, CDR2 SMNVEV (reference sequence). The CDR3 totals 14 residues. V lost 7 bases and J lost 5, with 18 bases in between. The CDR3 loop reads CASTLLSGSNEQYF. The CDR3 nucleotides are TGTGCCAGCACCCTATTGAGCGGGTCCAACGAGCAGTACTTC.

The genes are TRBV10-3 and TRBJ1-2; D is perhaps TRBD1 (6 bases). Germline V gene data show CDR1 as ENHRY and CDR2 as SYGVKD. Deletions cut 3 bases from V and 5 bases from J, with 13 bases between. The CDR3 spans 14 residues. The DNA of the CDR3 is TGTGCCATCAGTGAACAGGGAATCGTTTATGGCTACACCTTC. This codes for CAISEQGIVYGYTF.

CDR3 DNA: TGTGCCAGCAGCCCCGGACAGGGGCGACGGGGAAACACCATATATTTT. Amino acids: CASSPGQGRRGNTIYF. The chain is built from TRBV7-3 and TRBJ1-3, with 9 bases lining up with TRBD1. The CDR3 is made up of 16 amino acids. Germline V gene sequence: CDR1 SGHTA, CDR2 FQGTGA. J was trimmed by 4 bases and V by 5 bases; bases with no gene match: 9.